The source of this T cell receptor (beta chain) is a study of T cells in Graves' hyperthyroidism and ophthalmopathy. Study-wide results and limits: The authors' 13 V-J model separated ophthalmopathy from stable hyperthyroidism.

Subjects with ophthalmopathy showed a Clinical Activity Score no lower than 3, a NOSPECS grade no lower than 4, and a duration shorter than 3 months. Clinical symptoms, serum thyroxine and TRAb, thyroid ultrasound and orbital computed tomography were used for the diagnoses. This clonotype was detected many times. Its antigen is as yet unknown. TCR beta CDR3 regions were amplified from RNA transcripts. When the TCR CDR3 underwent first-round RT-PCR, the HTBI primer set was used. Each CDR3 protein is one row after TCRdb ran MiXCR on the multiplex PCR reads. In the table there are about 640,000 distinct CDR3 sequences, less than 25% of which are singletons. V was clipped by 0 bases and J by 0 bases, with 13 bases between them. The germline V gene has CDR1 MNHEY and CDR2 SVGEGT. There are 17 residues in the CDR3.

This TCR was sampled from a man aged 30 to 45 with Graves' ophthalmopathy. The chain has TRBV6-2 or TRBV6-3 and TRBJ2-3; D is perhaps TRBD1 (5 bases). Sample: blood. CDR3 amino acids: CASSYSWQGPSTDTQYF. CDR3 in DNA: TGTGCCAGCAGTTACTCATGGCAGGGTCCTAGCACAGATACGCAGTATTTT.